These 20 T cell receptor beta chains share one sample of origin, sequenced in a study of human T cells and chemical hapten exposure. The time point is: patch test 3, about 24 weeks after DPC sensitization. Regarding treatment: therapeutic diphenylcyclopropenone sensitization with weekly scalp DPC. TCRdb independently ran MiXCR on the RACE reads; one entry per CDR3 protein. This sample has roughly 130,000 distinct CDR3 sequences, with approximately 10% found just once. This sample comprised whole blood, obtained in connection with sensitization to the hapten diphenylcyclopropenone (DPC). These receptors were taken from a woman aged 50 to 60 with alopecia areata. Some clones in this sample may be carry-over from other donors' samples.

In DNA form, the CDR3 reads TGTGCCAGCAGTGCCCAGGTAAACGTTTACGAGCAGTACTTC. Translation gives CASSAQVNVYEQYF. This rearrangement joins TRBV6-1 to TRBJ2-7, with D unclear. Germline CDR1 reads MNHNS; CDR2 reads SASEGT. The CDR3 length is 14 residues. The V end lost 4 bases, the J end lost 4 bases, and 14 bases lay between the germline ends.

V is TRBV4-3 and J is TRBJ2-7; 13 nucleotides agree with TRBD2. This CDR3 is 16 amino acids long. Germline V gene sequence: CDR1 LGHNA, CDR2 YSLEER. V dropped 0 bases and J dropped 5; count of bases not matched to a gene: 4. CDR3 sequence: CASSQERTSGRHEQYF. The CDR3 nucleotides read TGCGCCAGCAGCCAAGAGCGGACTAGCGGGAGACACGAGCAGTACTTC.

As DNA, the CDR3 is TGCGCCAGCAGCCTATCGGGGCAGGGGTCTGGCACTGAAGCTTTCTTT. Protein: CASSLSGQGSGTEAFF. This rearrangement joins TRBV4-1 to TRBJ1-1, with a possible D match to TRBD1 (6 bases). Germline V gives CDR1 MGHRA, CDR2 YSYEKL. Trimming cost V 4 bases and J 4 bases, with 19 bases left between them. The CDR3 runs 16 residues.

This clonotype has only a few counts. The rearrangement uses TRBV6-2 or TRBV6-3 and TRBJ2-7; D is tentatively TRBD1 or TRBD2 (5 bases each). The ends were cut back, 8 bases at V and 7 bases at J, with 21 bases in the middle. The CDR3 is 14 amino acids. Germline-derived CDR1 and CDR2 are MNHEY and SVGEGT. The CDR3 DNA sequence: TGTGCCAGCGAGGAGGCCGGGGCCGCCATGGAGCAGTACTTC. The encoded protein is CASEEAGAAMEQYF.

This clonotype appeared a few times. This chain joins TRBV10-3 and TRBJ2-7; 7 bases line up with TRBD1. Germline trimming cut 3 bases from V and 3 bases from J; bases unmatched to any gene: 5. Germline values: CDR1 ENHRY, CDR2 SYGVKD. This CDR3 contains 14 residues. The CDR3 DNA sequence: TGTGCCATCAGTGAAGGACAGGTCGTCTACGAGCAGTACTTC. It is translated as CAISEGQVVYEQYF.

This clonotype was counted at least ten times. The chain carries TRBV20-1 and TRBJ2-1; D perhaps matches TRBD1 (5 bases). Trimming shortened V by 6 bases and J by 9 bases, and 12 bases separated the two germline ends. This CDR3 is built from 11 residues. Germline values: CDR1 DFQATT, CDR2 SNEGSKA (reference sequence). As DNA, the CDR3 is TGCAGTGCCAGTACTGGGGCTGAGCAGTTCTTC. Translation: CSASTGAEQFF.

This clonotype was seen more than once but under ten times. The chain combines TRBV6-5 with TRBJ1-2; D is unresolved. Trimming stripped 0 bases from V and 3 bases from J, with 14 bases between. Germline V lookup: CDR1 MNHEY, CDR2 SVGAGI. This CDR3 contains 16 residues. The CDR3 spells CASSYSNPGRDYGYTF. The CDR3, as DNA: TGTGCCAGCAGTTACTCGAATCCAGGAAGGGACTATGGCTACACCTTC.

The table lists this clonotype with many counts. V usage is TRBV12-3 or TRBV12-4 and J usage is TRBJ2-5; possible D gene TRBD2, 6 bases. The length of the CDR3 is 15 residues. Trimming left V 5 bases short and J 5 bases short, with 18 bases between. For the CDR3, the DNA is TGTGCCAGCAGTCCCAATCGCGGGGCCTCGGAGACCCAGTACTTC. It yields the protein CASSPNRGASETQYF.

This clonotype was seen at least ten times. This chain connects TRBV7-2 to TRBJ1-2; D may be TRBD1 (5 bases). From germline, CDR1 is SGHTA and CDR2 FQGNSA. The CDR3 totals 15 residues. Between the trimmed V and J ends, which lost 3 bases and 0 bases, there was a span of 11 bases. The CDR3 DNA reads TGTGCCAGCAGCTTGGGTCAGGGAGCTAACTATGGCTACACCTTC. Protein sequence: CASSLGQGANYGYTF.

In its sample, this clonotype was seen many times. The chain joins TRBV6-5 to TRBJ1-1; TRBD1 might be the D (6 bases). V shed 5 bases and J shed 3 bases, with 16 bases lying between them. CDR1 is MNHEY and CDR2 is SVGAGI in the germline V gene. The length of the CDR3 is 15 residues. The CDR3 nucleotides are TGTGCCAGCAGTGGGCCGGGGGGCTGGGACACTGAAGCTTTCTTT. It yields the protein CASSGPGGWDTEAFF.

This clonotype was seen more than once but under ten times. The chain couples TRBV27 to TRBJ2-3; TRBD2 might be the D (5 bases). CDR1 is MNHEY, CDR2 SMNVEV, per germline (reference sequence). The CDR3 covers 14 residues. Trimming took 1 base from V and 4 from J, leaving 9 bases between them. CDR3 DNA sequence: TGTGCCAGCAGTTTATACAGCGGAGCAGATACGCAGTATTTT. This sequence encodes CASSLYSGADTQYF.

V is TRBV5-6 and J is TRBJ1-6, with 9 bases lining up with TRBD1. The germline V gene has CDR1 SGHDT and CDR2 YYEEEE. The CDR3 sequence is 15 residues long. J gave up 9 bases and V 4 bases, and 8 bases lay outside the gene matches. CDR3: CASSPGDRVVSPLHF. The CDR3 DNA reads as TGTGCCAGCAGCCCGGGGGACAGGGTTGTTTCACCCCTCCACTTT.

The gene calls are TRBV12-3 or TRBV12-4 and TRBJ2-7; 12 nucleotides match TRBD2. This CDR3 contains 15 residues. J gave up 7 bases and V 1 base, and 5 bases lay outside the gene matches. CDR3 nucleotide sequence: TGTGCCAGCAGTTTAGTCCTAGCGGGGGGGCGGGAGCAGTACTTC. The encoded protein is CASSLVLAGGREQYF.

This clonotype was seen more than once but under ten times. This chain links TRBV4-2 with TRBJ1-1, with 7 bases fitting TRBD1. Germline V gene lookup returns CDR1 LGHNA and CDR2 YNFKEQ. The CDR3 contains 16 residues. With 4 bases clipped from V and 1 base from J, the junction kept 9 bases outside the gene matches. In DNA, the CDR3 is TGTGCCAGCAGCCCTGTCCCGGGACAGAAGAACACTGAAGCTTTCTTT. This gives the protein CASSPVPGQKNTEAFF.

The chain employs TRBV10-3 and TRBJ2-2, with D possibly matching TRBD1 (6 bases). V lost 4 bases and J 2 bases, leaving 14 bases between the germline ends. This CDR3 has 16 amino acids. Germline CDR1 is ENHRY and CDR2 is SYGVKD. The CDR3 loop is CAISAASGQNTGELFF. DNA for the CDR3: TGTGCCATCAGTGCAGCTTCGGGACAAAACACCGGGGAGCTGTTTTTT.

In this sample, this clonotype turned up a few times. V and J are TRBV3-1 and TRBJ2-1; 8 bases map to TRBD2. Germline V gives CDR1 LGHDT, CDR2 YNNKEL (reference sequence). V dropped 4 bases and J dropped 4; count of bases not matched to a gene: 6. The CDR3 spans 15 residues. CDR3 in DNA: TGTGCCAGCAGCCCGGGACTAGGATTTTACAATGAGCAGTTCTTC. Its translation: CASSPGLGFYNEQFF.

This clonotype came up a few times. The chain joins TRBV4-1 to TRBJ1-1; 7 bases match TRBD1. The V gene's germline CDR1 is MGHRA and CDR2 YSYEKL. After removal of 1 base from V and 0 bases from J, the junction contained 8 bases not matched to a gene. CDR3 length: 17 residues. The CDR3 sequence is CASSQAMPTGLNTEAFF. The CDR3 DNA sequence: TGCGCCAGCAGCCAAGCGATGCCGACAGGGCTGAACACTGAAGCTTTCTTT.

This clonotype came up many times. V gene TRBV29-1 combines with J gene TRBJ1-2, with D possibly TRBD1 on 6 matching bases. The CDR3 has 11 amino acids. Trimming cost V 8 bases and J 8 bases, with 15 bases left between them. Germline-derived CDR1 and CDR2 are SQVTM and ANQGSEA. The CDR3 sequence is CSSRGGEGYTF. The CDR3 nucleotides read TGCAGCTCCAGGGGAGGGGAGGGCTACACCTTC.

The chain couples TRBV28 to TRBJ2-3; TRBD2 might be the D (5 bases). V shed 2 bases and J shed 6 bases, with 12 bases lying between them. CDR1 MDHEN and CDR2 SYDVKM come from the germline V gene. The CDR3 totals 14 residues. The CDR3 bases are TGTGCCAGCAGTTTAAGGGCGACGGGGGATACGCAGTATTTT. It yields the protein CASSLRATGDTQYF.

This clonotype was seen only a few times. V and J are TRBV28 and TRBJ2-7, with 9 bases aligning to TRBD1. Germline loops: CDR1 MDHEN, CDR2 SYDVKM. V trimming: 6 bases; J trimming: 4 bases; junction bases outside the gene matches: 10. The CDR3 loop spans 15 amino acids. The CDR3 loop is CASRGTGTSTYEQYF. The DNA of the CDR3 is TGTGCCAGCAGGGGGACAGGGACGTCTACGTACGAGCAGTACTTC.